The next 10 T cell receptor beta chains were all read from a single sample in a study of shared clonotypes between healthy human individuals. Generated by immunoSEQ multiplex PCR, the TCRdb table keeps only in-frame clones and is missing some. This table has 2,100,000 or so clones, 90% to 96% appearing once. Sequenced material: naive CD4+ T cells sorted from blood. As for subset: CD45RA+ positively selected. The receptors stem from a man aged 18 to 30 in good health.

This sequence joins TRBV29-1 and TRBJ2-2, with D possibly TRBD2 on 5 matching bases. Between the trimmed V and J ends, which lost 5 bases and 5 bases, there was a span of 15 bases. CDR3 length equals 14 residues. Per the germline V gene, CDR1 is SQVTM and CDR2 is ANQGSEA. CDR3 sequence: CSVTRVTGTGELFF. CDR3 nucleotide sequence: TGCAGCGTTACGAGGGTAACTGGGACCGGGGAGCTGTTTTTT.

The chain recombines TRBV11-3 with TRBJ1-1; D possibly corresponds to TRBD1 (5 bases). Germline values: CDR1 SGHNT, CDR2 YENEEA. The V gene lost 5 bases and the J gene lost 0 bases, with 10 bases spanning the gap. This CDR3 is 14 amino acids long. The CDR3 loop reads CASSGGPMNTEAFF. CDR3 bases: TGTGCCAGCAGCGGGGGACCCATGAACACTGAAGCTTTCTTT.

This clone has only one observation. The chain recombines TRBV19 with TRBJ1-2, with TRBD1 matching 8 bases. Germline CDR1 reads LNHDA; CDR2 reads SQIVND (reference sequence). J lost 3 bases, V lost 5 bases, and 2 bases had no gene match. This CDR3 has 13 residues. The CDR3 spells CASSEDRDYGYTF. The CDR3 coding sequence is TGTGCCAGTAGTGAGGACAGGGACTATGGCTACACCTTC.

The CDR3 region is CASSLAYGTPNNYGYTF. The DNA of the CDR3 is TGTGCCAGCAGCTTAGCGTACGGGACTCCGAATAACTATGGCTACACCTTC. The V gene is TRBV7-9, the J gene TRBJ1-2; a weak D match, TRBD1 (5 bases). Trimming left V 0 bases short and J 1 base short, with 15 bases between. The CDR3 has 17 amino acids. Germline V lookup: CDR1 SEHNR, CDR2 FQNEAQ (reference sequence). Full variable domain (rest looked up from reference TRBV7-9 and TRBJ1-2): DTGVSQNPRHKITKRGQNVTFRCDPISEHNRLYWYRQTLGQGPEFLTYFQNEAQLEKSRLLSDRFSAERPKGSFSTLEIQRTEQGDSAMYLCASSLAYGTPNNYGYTFGSGTRLTVV.

This chain uses TRBV2 with TRBJ1-5, with no clear D. The CDR3 is made up of 14 amino acids. CDR1 and CDR2 from the germline V gene are SNHLY and FYNNEI. The ends were cut back, 4 bases at V and 4 bases at J, with 11 bases in the middle. CDR3 protein: CASSGAVKNQPQHF. The CDR3 bases are TGTGCCAGCAGTGGGGCAGTCAAGAATCAGCCCCAGCATTTT.

This clone came up a few times. Other DNA sequences from this sample encode an identical CDR3 as well. The V and J genes are TRBV6-5 and TRBJ2-2, with 8 bases lining up with TRBD1. J lost 5 bases, V lost 5 bases, and 1 base had no gene match. CDR3 length: 13 amino acids. Per the germline V gene, CDR1 is MNHEY and CDR2 is SVGAGI. CDR3 sequence reads: CASSRQGTGELFF. The CDR3 DNA reads TGTGCCAGCAGTAGACAGGGGACCGGGGAGCTGTTTTTT.

The J gene is TRBJ2-1, the V gene TRBV30; TRBD2 agrees at 8 bases. V shed 0 bases and J 0 bases; nucleotides not matched to a gene: 4. CDR3 length equals 16 residues. Germline CDR1 reads GTSNPN; CDR2 reads SVGIG (reference sequence). The CDR3 reads CAWSVLAEISYNEQFF. The DNA of the CDR3 is TGTGCCTGGAGTGTACTAGCGGAGATCTCCTACAATGAGCAGTTCTTC.

The genes are TRBV7-6 and TRBJ1-4; D is possibly TRBD1 (6 bases). Trimming left V 5 bases short and J 4 bases short, with 14 bases between. The CDR3 extends over 15 amino acids. Germline CDR1 SGHVS, CDR2 FNYEAQ. This CDR3 reads CASSGGRQGNEKLFF. The DNA of the CDR3 is TGTGCCAGCAGCGGGGGGCGGCAGGGTAATGAAAAACTGTTTTTT. Supplemented by reference TRBV7-6 and TRBJ1-4, the full variable domain reads GAGVSQSPRYKVTKRGQDVALRCDPISGHVSLYWYRQALGQGPEFLTYFNYEAQQDKSGLPNDRFSAERPEGSISTLTIQRTEQRDSAMYRCASSGGRQGNEKLFFGSGTQLSVL.

In regard to this clone: The same CDR3 can be traced to other DNA sequences in this sample. This chain links TRBV9 with TRBJ2-1, with D unresolved. The ends were cut back, 0 bases at V and 6 bases at J, with 4 bases in the middle. The CDR3 loop spans 12 amino acids. Germline CDR1 reads SGDLS; CDR2 reads YYNGEE. The CDR3 bases are TGTGCCAGCAGCGTAGGTGTCAATGAGCAGTTCTTC. This encodes CASSVGVNEQFF. Variable domain in full (rest from reference TRBV9 and TRBJ2-1): DSGVTQTPKHLITATGQRVTLRCSPRSGDLSVYWYQQSLDQGLQFLIQYYNGEERAKGNILERFSAQQFPDLHSELNLSSLELGDSALYFCASSVGVNEQFFGPGTRLTVL.

The rearrangement joins TRBV6-6 to TRBJ1-2; D remains unclear. The CDR3 contains 11 residues. Germline-derived CDR1 and CDR2 are MNHNY and SVGAGI (reference sequence). The germline V and J ends were trimmed by 6 bases and 6 bases, with 8 bases remaining between them. CDR3 DNA sequence: TGTGCCAGCAGCTTCGTCGATGGCTACACCTTC. This codes for CASSFVDGYTF.